Each of the 32 T cell receptor beta chains below was sequenced from the same sample in a study of blood T cell repertoires in COVID-19. TCRdb keeps only in-frame clones here, not all; method: immunoSEQ multiplex PCR. The sample holds fewer than 500,000 clones; around nine tenths are singletons and the top ten take just under 2%. Sequencing used PBMCs or T cells enriched from blood (not recorded which). These receptor sequences come from a woman younger than 35 with acute COVID-19.

Here the CDR3 reads CASSYSLTTNTEAFF. CDR3 DNA: TGTGCCAGCAGTTACTCTTTGACAACGAACACTGAAGCTTTCTTT. V is TRBV6-2 or TRBV6-3 and J is TRBJ1-1, with D unclear. The ends were cut back, 0 bases at V and 1 base at J, with 9 bases in the middle. Germline V lookup: CDR1 MNHEY, CDR2 SVGEGT. This CDR3 is 15 amino acids long.

The chain joins TRBV7-3 to TRBJ1-1; weak D call: TRBD1 (5 bases). Germline CDR1 and CDR2: SGHTA and FQGTGA. Trimming pared 3 bases from V and 1 base from J, leaving 6 bases between. The CDR3 sequence is 13 residues long. The CDR3 DNA reads TGTGCCAGCAGCTTCCAGGGGAACACTGAAGCTTTCTTT. Protein product: CASSFQGNTEAFF.

The chain joins TRBV5-5 to TRBJ2-3, with D perhaps TRBD2 (7 bases). The germline V gene has CDR1 SGHKS and CDR2 YYEKEE (reference sequence). Trimming took 0 bases from V and 0 from J, leaving 14 bases between them. The CDR3 sequence is 17 residues long. Here the CDR3 reads CASSLAPGGASTDTQYF. CDR3 nucleotide sequence: TGTGCCAGCAGCTTGGCCCCTGGGGGGGCTAGCACAGATACGCAGTATTTT.

The J gene is TRBJ2-1, the V gene TRBV19; TRBD2 matches 7 bases. The CDR3 is made up of 12 amino acids. With 3 bases clipped from V and 10 bases from J, the junction kept 3 bases outside the gene matches. Germline V gene sequence: CDR1 LNHDA, CDR2 SQIVND (reference sequence). The CDR3 DNA sequence: TGTGCCAGTAGTATTGGGGACTACGAGCAGTTCTTC. Its protein product is CASSIGDYEQFF.

The chain combines TRBV28 with TRBJ2-1; no reliable D call. V was shortened by 1 base and J by 0 bases, with 10 bases between the two germline ends. The CDR3 length is 16 residues. Germline V gene sequence: CDR1 MDHEN, CDR2 SYDVKM. For the CDR3, the DNA is TGTGCCAGCAGTTTATATCCGCGGAGCTCCTACAATGAGCAGTTCTTC. Protein sequence: CASSLYPRSSYNEQFF.

This sequence joins TRBV2 and TRBJ2-5; TRBD1 might be the D (6 bases). Trimming took 8 bases from V and 0 from J, leaving 10 bases between them. The CDR3 runs 13 residues. The germline V gene has CDR1 SNHLY and CDR2 FYNNEI. The CDR3 spells CASCRDNQETQYF. CDR3 bases: TGTGCCAGCTGCCGGGACAACCAAGAGACCCAGTACTTC.

The chain combines TRBV2 with TRBJ2-5, with TRBD2 identical over 12 bases. The V gene end was trimmed by 2 bases and the J gene end by 7 bases; junction bases not matched to a gene: 5. Germline values: CDR1 SNHLY, CDR2 FYNNEI. The CDR3 extends over 15 amino acids. The CDR3 reads CASSEPSGRAGTQYF. CDR3 DNA: TGTGCCAGCAGTGAACCTAGCGGGAGGGCCGGGACCCAGTACTTC.

The chain joins TRBV5-1 to TRBJ2-7, with D tentatively TRBD1 (5 bases). The CDR3 totals 13 residues. The V end lost 4 bases, the J end lost 4 bases, and 12 bases lay between the germline ends. Germline V gene lookup returns CDR1 SGHRS and CDR2 YFSETQ. Written as DNA, the CDR3 is TGCGCCAGCAGCCCTACCCCAGGGTACGAGCAGTACTTC. Amino acid sequence: CASSPTPGYEQYF.

The chain employs TRBV6-2 or TRBV6-3 and TRBJ1-5, with D hard to call. This CDR3 contains 19 residues. V lost 0 bases, J lost 0 bases, and 18 bases lay in between. Germline V gene sequence: CDR1 MNHEY, CDR2 SVGEGT. The CDR3 DNA reads TGTGCCAGCAGTTACTCAACGAGACTTGGGTCCTTTAGCAATCAGCCCCAGCATTTT. Residues: CASSYSTRLGSFSNQPQHF.

The genes are TRBV3-1 (or the pseudogene TRBV3-2) and TRBJ1-4; TRBD1 might be the D (6 bases). The CDR3 is 12 residues long. Trimming shortened V by 1 base and J by 12 bases, and 9 bases separated the two germline ends. CDR1 and CDR2 from the germline V gene are LGHDT and YNNKEL (reference sequence). The CDR3 loop is CASSQGGLELFF. As DNA, the CDR3 is TGTGCCAGCAGCCAAGGGGGGCTGGAACTGTTTTTT.

J is TRBJ1-4 and V is TRBV25-1; TRBD1 aligns across 7 bases. V lost 7 bases, J lost 4 bases, and 15 bases stayed unmatched. Germline CDR1 MGHDK, CDR2 SYGVNS. There are 17 residues in the CDR3. The CDR3 here is CASTSAPGQFNNEKLFF. The CDR3, as DNA: TGTGCCAGCACCTCCGCCCCGGGACAGTTTAATAATGAAAAACTGTTTTTT.

The chain joins TRBV19 to TRBJ1-2; 7 positions match TRBD1. The germline V gene encodes CDR1 LNHDA and CDR2 SQIVND (reference sequence). The ends lost 7 bases at V and 4 bases at J; junction bases unmatched: 6. This CDR3 comprises 13 residues. CDR3 protein: CASMDRRFYGYTF. CDR3 coding DNA: TGTGCCAGTATGGACAGGCGCTTCTATGGCTACACCTTC.

The chain carries TRBV23-1 and TRBJ1-2; D possibly corresponds to TRBD1 (5 bases). TRBV23-1 is filed as an ORF, its function uncertain. V was trimmed by 8 bases and J by 14 bases, leaving 15 bases between them. The CDR3 extends over 10 amino acids. In DNA, the CDR3 is TGCGCCAGCGTAACAGGTCTAGGAACCTTC. It specifies CASVTGLGTF.

This clone has a handful of counts. The J gene is TRBJ2-5, the V gene TRBV6-6, with 13 bases matching TRBD2. In germline, CDR1 is MNHNY, CDR2 SVGAGI (reference sequence). Trimming took 6 bases from V and 2 from J; bases not matched to a gene: 6. The CDR3 totals 16 residues. The CDR3 here is CASSLTSGGSQETQYF. CDR3 sequence (DNA): TGTGCCAGCAGCCTGACTAGCGGGGGGTCTCAAGAGACCCAGTACTTC.

This chain links TRBV6-1 with TRBJ1-2; 7 bases match TRBD1. The CDR3 is 14 amino acids. The V gene end was trimmed by 1 base and the J gene end by 4 bases; junction bases not matched to a gene: 3. Germline CDR1 reads MNHNS; CDR2 reads SASEGT. The CDR3 loop reads CASSEEGATYGYTF. CDR3 coding DNA: TGTGCCAGCAGTGAAGAGGGGGCTACCTATGGCTACACCTTC.

This chain links TRBV28 with TRBJ2-7; the D gene is possibly TRBD2 (6 bases). V lost 2 bases to trimming and J lost 3 bases, with 11 bases between them. Looked up from germline, CDR1 is MDHEN and CDR2 is SYDVKM. This CDR3 is built from 14 residues. The CDR3 nucleotides are TGTGCCAGCAGTTTAGGGACTCAGGGCTACGAGCAGTACTTC. This translates into CASSLGTQGYEQYF.

For the CDR3, the DNA is TGTGCCAGCAGCAAGACTAGCCGGGGAGGCGGGGAGCTGTTTTTT. Protein product: CASSKTSRGGGELFF. V is TRBV7-2 and J is TRBJ2-2; 7 nucleotides align to TRBD2. J was trimmed by 7 bases and V by 5 bases; bases with no gene match: 10. Germline CDR1 reads SGHTA; CDR2 reads FQGNSA. The CDR3 consists of 15 residues.

This clone has only one observation. The rearrangement uses TRBV27 and TRBJ2-7; 8 nucleotides align to TRBD2. The trim removed 1 base at V and 2 bases at J, leaving 7 bases unmatched. Germline lookup yields CDR1 MNHEY and CDR2 SMNVEV (reference sequence). The CDR3 covers 16 residues. The CDR3 protein is CASSLYSGGFPYEQYF. The CDR3 region has the DNA TGTGCCAGCAGTTTATATTCGGGAGGGTTCCCCTACGAGCAGTACTTC.

The chain employs TRBV28 and TRBJ1-5; 7 bases match TRBD1. J was trimmed by 6 bases and V by 2 bases; bases with no gene match: 4. The CDR3 loop spans 14 amino acids. Germline V gives CDR1 MDHEN, CDR2 SYDVKM. CDR3 sequence: CASSLKGGRQPQHF. The DNA of the CDR3 is TGTGCCAGCAGTTTAAAAGGGGGCCGTCAGCCCCAGCATTTT.

V is TRBV5-6 and J is TRBJ1-1; D remains ambiguous. Between the trimmed V and J ends, which lost 2 bases and 1 base, there was a span of 15 bases. Germline V gives CDR1 SGHDT, CDR2 YYEEEE. This CDR3 has 16 residues. The CDR3, as DNA: TGTGCCAGCAGCTTTGGGAGATTCAGGACGAACACTGAAGCTTTCTTT. Translation: CASSFGRFRTNTEAFF. Filled out from reference TRBV5-6 and TRBJ1-1, the complete variable domain reads DAGVTQSPTHLIKTRGQQVTLRCSPKSGHDTVSWYQQALGQGPQFIFQYYEEEERQRGNFPDRFSGHQFPNYSSELNVNALLLGDSALYLCASSFGRFRTNTEAFFGQGTRLTVV.

A few counts support this clone. This chain links TRBV5-4 with TRBJ1-4; TRBD1 matches 8 bases. The CDR3 is 13 residues long. The J segment lost 13 bases and the V segment lost 0 bases, leaving 5 bases of the junction unmatched. In germline, CDR1 is SGHNT, CDR2 YYREEE (reference sequence). The CDR3 region is CASSLAGQGPLFF. The CDR3 nucleotides are TGTGCCAGCAGCTTGGCAGGACAGGGCCCACTGTTTTTT.

J is TRBJ2-5 and V is TRBV25-1; a possible D gene is TRBD1 (6 bases). Germline-derived CDR1 and CDR2 are MGHDK and SYGVNS. The CDR3 spans 15 residues. Trimming pared 5 bases from V and 5 bases from J, leaving 18 bases between. In DNA, the CDR3 is TGTGCCAGCAGTAAGGGCTACTCAGGGGTTGAGACCCAGTACTTC. Its translation is CASSKGYSGVETQYF.

The sample holds a few counts of this clone. The V call is TRBV7-2, the J call TRBJ2-7, with TRBD2 as a possible D gene (5 bases). The CDR3 has 15 residues. The germline V and J ends were trimmed by 5 bases and 5 bases, with 19 bases remaining between them. Germline CDR1 reads SGHTA; CDR2 reads FQGNSA. As DNA, the CDR3 is TGTGCCAGCAGCATACCACTAGGTTTCGGGGACGAGCAGTACTTC. Residues: CASSIPLGFGDEQYF.

The V gene is TRBV5-1, the J gene TRBJ2-1; TRBD2 agrees at 7 bases. The CDR3 loop spans 15 amino acids. J gave up 3 bases and V 0 bases, and 3 bases lay outside the gene matches. Per germline, CDR1 SGHRS and CDR2 YFSETQ. The CDR3 nucleotides read TGCGCCAGCAGCTTGGGCAGCGGGGACTACAATGAGCAGTTCTTC. As protein: CASSLGSGDYNEQFF. Based on the CDR3 plus reference TRBV5-1 and TRBJ2-1, the full variable domain is KAGVTQTPRYLIKTRGQQVTLSCSPISGHRSVSWYQQTPGQGLQFLFEYFSETQRNKGNFPGRFSGRQFSNSRSEMNVSTLELGDSALYLCASSLGSGDYNEQFFGPGTRLTVL.

This clone was observed once. V is TRBV11-3 and J is TRBJ2-1; 9 bases are a match to TRBD2. The J segment lost 0 bases and the V segment lost 3 bases, leaving 0 bases of the junction unmatched. The CDR3 runs 15 residues. CDR1 and CDR2 (germline): SGHNT, YENEEA. CDR3 nucleotides: TGTGCCAGCAGCTTTAGCGGGAGCTCCTACAATGAGCAGTTCTTC. Translation gives CASSFSGSSYNEQFF.

V and J are TRBV29-1 and TRBJ1-1; D might be TRBD1 (6 bases). Germline-derived CDR1 and CDR2 are SQVTM and ANQGSEA. The germline V and J ends were trimmed by 6 bases and 3 bases, with 14 bases remaining between them. The CDR3 consists of 13 residues. The CDR3 is CSVPGQRDTEAFF. In DNA, the CDR3 is TGCAGCGTACCTGGACAGAGAGACACTGAAGCTTTCTTT.

This clone was detected once. This chain uses TRBV11-3 with TRBJ1-1, with TRBD1 as a possible D gene (5 bases). The CDR3 sequence is 13 residues long. CDR1 and CDR2 (germline): SGHNT, YENEEA. Trimming took 4 bases from V and 10 from J, leaving 16 bases between them. The CDR3 DNA reads as TGTGCCAGCAGCTCCGGGCCCCTAGGGGTAGCTTTCTTT. Protein product: CASSSGPLGVAFF. The full variable domain, completed using reference TRBV11-3 and TRBJ1-1, is EAGVVQSPRYKIIEKKQPVAFWCNPISGHNTLYWYLQNLGQGPELLIRYENEEAVDDSQLPKDRFSAERLKGVDSTLKIQPAELGDSAVYLCASSSGPLGVAFFGQGTRLTVV.

The chain employs TRBV7-9 and TRBJ2-2, with 9 bases lining up with TRBD2. The germline gives CDR1 SEHNR, CDR2 FQNEAQ (reference sequence). The CDR3 runs to 17 residues. V shed 4 bases, J shed 7 bases, and the junction held 13 bases outside the gene matches. CDR3 nucleotide sequence: TGTGCCAGCAGCTCCGTGGGCCAGCGGGGGGTCGGCGGGGAGCTGTTTTTT. This translates into CASSSVGQRGVGGELFF.

This chain links TRBV5-5 with TRBJ1-5, with D possibly matching TRBD1 (5 bases). There are 15 residues in the CDR3. CDR1 and CDR2 from the germline V gene are SGHKS and YYEKEE (reference sequence). Trimming took 4 bases from V and 6 from J, leaving 17 bases between them. The CDR3 DNA is TGTGCCAGCAGCGTAAACACAGGTAACACTCAGCCCCAGCATTTT. This gives the protein CASSVNTGNTQPQHF.

The rearrangement uses TRBV3-1 (or the pseudogene TRBV3-2) and TRBJ1-2; 8 bases line up with TRBD1. V dropped 5 bases and J dropped 9; count of bases not matched to a gene: 11. In germline, CDR1 is LGHDT, CDR2 YNNKEL (reference sequence). This CDR3 has 14 amino acids. CDR3 DNA sequence: TGTGCCAGCAGCACCGACCCGGGACAGGTGAGCTACACCTTC. Translation gives CASSTDPGQVSYTF.

The rearrangement joins TRBV29-1 to TRBJ2-2; a weak D match, TRBD2 (5 bases). In germline, CDR1 is SQVTM, CDR2 ANQGSEA. Trimming shortened V by 6 bases and J by 7 bases, and 9 bases separated the two germline ends. This CDR3 has 11 residues. The CDR3 DNA is TGCAGCGTAGAGGGAGTCGGGGAGCTGTTTTTT. It translates to CSVEGVGELFF.

This clone showed up just a few times. V is TRBV10-3 and J is TRBJ1-1; maybe TRBD1 (5 bases). The germline CDR1 and CDR2 sequences are ENHRY and SYGVKD. Trimming stripped 3 bases from V and 11 bases from J, with 16 bases between. The CDR3 consists of 13 residues. The CDR3 protein is CAISDPRALNAFF. The CDR3 region has the DNA TGTGCCATCAGTGATCCCAGGGCCCTTAATGCTTTCTTT.